These T cell receptor beta chains were read from a single sample in a study of T cell responses to AZD1222 COVID-19 vaccine. TCRdb's table, derived via immunoSEQ multiplex PCR, lists solely in-frame clones and lacks some. The sample includes about 150,000 clones, roughly 91% seen only once; the top ten take more than 8.5%. Sequenced here: peripheral blood, sampled on day 0 of AZD1222 vaccination. These receptors all stem from an adult in good health. Each CDR3 is given with its conserved first and last residue. D genes are given only for firm matches. Expanded clones are given a class, and other clones once, few, many or no size at all.

.	TRBJ1-5	TRBV4-3	.	TGCGCCAGCAGCCAAGATACACAGGGTGGGCAGCCCCAGCATTTT	CASSQDTQGGQPQHF
.	TRBJ1-2	TRBV7-3	.	TGTGCCAGCAGCCAACAGGGAGGGTATGGCTACACCTTC	CASSQQGGYGYTF
TRBD1	TRBJ1-2	TRBV19	.	TGTGCCAGTTGGGATATGGGACAGGGCCGAGGCTACACCTTC	CASWDMGQGRGYTF
.	TRBJ1-5	TRBV19	once	TGTGCCAGTAGTCAATCAGCGAGTAATAGCAATCAGCCCCAGCATTTT	CASSQSASNSNQPQHF
.	TRBJ1-5	TRBV6-5	.	TGTGCCAGCAGATATGGCCTCAATCAGCCCCAGCATTTT	CASRYGLNQPQHF
.	TRBJ2-7	TRBV9	.	TGTGCCAGCAGCGTAGGTAGCATATCGGGCGAGCAGTACTTC	CASSVGSISGEQYF
.	TRBJ1-6	TRBV30	.	TGTGCCTGGAGCTTAGGGCAGGGGTATTCCTCACCCCTCCACTTT	CAWSLGQGYSSPLHF
.	TRBJ2-3	TRBV29-1	.	TGCAGCGTCGAAATTAGTGAGACGCAGTATTTT	CSVEISETQYF
TRBD1	TRBJ1-1	TRBV30	few	TGTGCCAGTTACAGGGGATTGAACACTGAAGCTTTCTTT	CASYRGLNTEAFF
TRBD1	TRBJ2-1	TRBV10-3	.	TGTGCCACTAGGACAGGCGCAGGTGGGAATGAGCAGTTCTTC	CATRTGAGGNEQFF
.	TRBJ1-2	TRBV7-2	few	TGTGCCAGCAGCAGACCGACAGGCGCCTATGGCTACACCTTC	CASSRPTGAYGYTF
.	TRBJ1-1	TRBV18	once	TGTGCCAGCTCACGATCTTGGGAGACTGAAGCTTTCTTT	CASSRSWETEAFF
.	TRBJ1-1	TRBV10-3	.	TGTGCCATCAGTCTACAGGGCGGGTTCACTGAAGCTTTCTTT	CAISLQGGFTEAFF
.	TRBJ1-2	TRBV7-9	once	TGTGCCAGCAGCTCGTTCTCAGGGTTCAGCTATGGCTACACCTTC	CASSSFSGFSYGYTF
.	TRBJ1-1	TRBV7-9	.	TGTGCCAGCAGCTCCGGGCGGGGAGATCCAACTAATGAAGCTTTCTTT	CASSSGRGDPTNEAFF
.	TRBJ2-5	TRBV30	.	TGTGCCTGTATACCGGCACAAGTGGGCCAAGAGACCCAGTACTTC	CACIPAQVGQETQYF
.	TRBJ2-7	TRBV30	.	TGTGCCTGGAGTGCCCCGCGCAAAGACACTTACGAGCAGTACTTC	CAWSAPRKDTYEQYF
.	TRBJ2-1	TRBV3-1/TRBV3-2	.	TGTGCCAGCAGCCAAAACGGGGCGAATGAGCAGTTCTTC	CASSQNGANEQFF
TRBD2	TRBJ2-3	TRBV19	.	TGTGCCAGTAGTATCTGGGGGGGGGACACAGATACGCAGTATTTT	CASSIWGGDTDTQYF
.	TRBJ1-1	TRBV11-2	.	TGTGCCAGCAGCAATCAGGGAAACACTGAAGCTTTCTTT	CASSNQGNTEAFF
.	TRBJ1-6	TRBV2	.	TGTGCCAGCAGTGAATTGTTTTTGTCCAGGTCTAATTCACCCCTCCACTTT	CASSELFLSRSNSPLHF
TRBD2	TRBJ2-2	TRBV19	once	TGTGCCAGTAGTCCGGTGGGAGGGGTTGTCACCGGGGAGCTGTTTTTT	CASSPVGGVVTGELFF
.	TRBJ1-1	TRBV12-5	.	TGTGCTAGTGGTTTGGTTGCTGGGGGCACTGAAGCTTTCTTT	CASGLVAGGTEAFF
TRBD1	TRBJ2-7	TRBV19	.	TGTGCCAGTAGTAGGACAGGCCTCTACGAGCAGTACTTC	CASSRTGLYEQYF
TRBD1	TRBJ1-6	TRBV5-1	few	TGCGCCAGCAAGGACAGGAGCTCCTATAATTCACCCCTCCACTTT	CASKDRSSYNSPLHF
.	TRBJ1-1	TRBV6-6	few	TGTGCCAGCCTTACTCCCGGGACGGGTACTGAAGCTTTCTTT	CASLTPGTGTEAFF
.	TRBJ1-6	TRBV27	.	TGTGCCAGCAGGCTCGGGAGCTCCTATAATTCACCCCTCCACTTT	CASRLGSSYNSPLHF
.	TRBJ2-5	TRBV5-6	.	TGTGCCAGCAGCGGTGGGGCGCAGGGTCAAGAGACCCAGTACTTC	CASSGGAQGQETQYF
.	TRBJ1-2	TRBV6-5	.	TGTGCCAGCGCCCGGGACAATCAGGATGGCTACACCTTC	CASARDNQDGYTF
.	TRBJ1-2	TRBV5-1	.	TGCGCCAGCAGCTTATCAGGGTGGGGCTACACCTTC	CASSLSGWGYTF
TRBD1	TRBJ1-1	TRBV5-1	.	TGCGCCAGCAGCACGGACAGGGTCACTGAAGCTTTCTTT	CASSTDRVTEAFF
.	TRBJ1-2	TRBV7-2	.	TGTGCCAGCAGCTTAGTCTCGTCTGAACGTAACTATGGCTACACCTTC	CASSLVSSERNYGYTF
.	TRBJ1-4	TRBV5-1	.	TGCGCCAGCAGCTTGGGTAGGGGAAGGTATGAAAAACTGTTTTTT	CASSLGRGRYEKLFF